A selection of T cell receptor beta chains follows, all from one sample in a study of PD-1 blockade in classical Hodgkin lymphoma. Assay used: immunoSEQ multiplex PCR; TCRdb lists only in-frame clones, some missing. The sample comprises around 26,000 clones, less than 95% of which are singletons, and approximately 0.54% rests with the top ten. Sequencing was done on a sample of CD4+ T cells from blood. These receptors all stem from a human donor with classical Hodgkin lymphoma. Both conserved end residues are part of each CDR3. The D gene is left open where the match is weak. Size is omitted from some rows. Given values are once, few, many or a class for expanded clones.

j_call,clone_size,v_call,d_call,cdr3_nt,cdr3_aa
TRBJ2-2,.,TRBV28,TRBD2,TGTGCCAGCAGTTCCCGACTAGCGGGGGCTCTTACCGGGGAGCTGTTTTTT,CASSSRLAGALTGELFF
TRBJ2-3,.,TRBV7-2,.,TGTGCCAGCAGCTTAGCGCGAGTATTTGCAGATACGCAGTATTTT,CASSLARVFADTQYF
TRBJ1-2,.,TRBV6-5,.,TGTGCCAGCAGCAAAGCCGGGACCTCTAACTATGGCTACACCTTC,CASSKAGTSNYGYTF
TRBJ2-7,.,TRBV15,.,TGTGCCACCAGCAGAGATTCCGGGTTCTACGAGCAGTACTTC,CATSRDSGFYEQYF
TRBJ2-3,.,TRBV19,.,TGTGCCAGTGGGAGGTTTTCTGGCACAGATACGCAGTATTTT,CASGRFSGTDTQYF
TRBJ1-1,.,TRBV10-1,.,TGCGCCAGCACCAACGATGTCCTCACTGAAGCTTTCTTT,CASTNDVLTEAFF
TRBJ2-2,.,TRBV9,TRBD1,TGTGCCAGCAGCGTAGCAGGGGGACCGAACACCGGGGAGCTGTTTTTT,CASSVAGGPNTGELFF
TRBJ2-7,.,TRBV4-3,.,TGCGCCAGCAGCCAAGAGGAGTATGGACAAGCAGGGTACGAGCAGTACTTC,CASSQEEYGQAGYEQYF
TRBJ2-3,.,TRBV28,TRBD2,TGTGCCAGCAGCCGAATAGCGGGGTTAAGCACAGATACGCAGTATTTT,CASSRIAGLSTDTQYF
TRBJ1-2,.,TRBV18,TRBD1,TGTGCCAGCTCACCACTCCGGGACAGGGGCATCTATGGCTACACCTTC,CASSPLRDRGIYGYTF
TRBJ1-1,.,TRBV5-1,TRBD1,TGCGCCAGCAGCTTCGGCCCGGACAGGTCGAACACTGAAGCTTTCTTT,CASSFGPDRSNTEAFF
TRBJ1-1,.,TRBV7-9,.,TGTGCCAGCAGCTTAGACCAGAACACTGAAGCTTTCTTT,CASSLDQNTEAFF
TRBJ2-7,once,TRBV6-5,TRBD2,TGTGCCAGCAGTTACTCGGGGGGGTCCCGGGAGCAGTACTTC,CASSYSGGSREQYF
TRBJ2-7,.,TRBV21-1,.,TGTGCCAGCAGCAAAGGTTCCCCTAGCGGGGGGGACAGGCAGGAGCAGTACTTC,CASSKGSPSGGDRQEQYF
TRBJ1-2,.,TRBV6-5,.,TGTGCCAGCAGTTACGGGCGGAACTATGGCTACACCTTC,CASSYGRNYGYTF
TRBJ2-7,.,TRBV11-2,.,TGTGCCAGCAGCTCCGCGCCGCCAGGTTACTACGAGCAGTACTTC,CASSSAPPGYYEQYF
TRBJ2-3,.,TRBV6-1,TRBD1,TGTGCCAGCAGTCCACGGACAGGACGCACAGATACGCAGTATTTT,CASSPRTGRTDTQYF
TRBJ1-2,.,TRBV6-1,.,TGTGCCAGCAGTGGCCGACGTTGGGGGCCTGCAAACTATGGCTACACCTTC,CASSGRRWGPANYGYTF
TRBJ2-3,.,TRBV7-2,.,TGTGCCAGCAGCTTGGGCGGCGGGGGCCCTAGCACAGATACGCAGTATTTT,CASSLGGGGPSTDTQYF